Shown below are 18 T cell receptor beta chains from a single sample sequenced in a study of blood T cell repertoires in COVID-19. Repertoires were generated with immunoSEQ multiplex PCR, while TCRdb's copy carries only in-frame clones and drops some. Of roughly 170,000 clones detected, approximately 84% appear once; the ten largest clones hold about an eighth. Sequencing was performed on PBMCs or T cells enriched from blood (not recorded which). These receptor sequences come from a man aged 45-65 years who had recovered from COVID-19.

This chain connects TRBV3-1 (or the pseudogene TRBV3-2) to TRBJ1-6; the D gene is possibly TRBD1 (5 bases). CDR1 and CDR2 from the germline V gene are LGHDT and YNNKEL (reference sequence). The CDR3 runs 16 residues. With 1 base removed from V and 8 bases from J, the gap between germline ends came to 15 bases. CDR3 region: CASSQGYQGLYSPLHF. In nucleotides, the CDR3 is TGTGCCAGCAGCCAAGGTTATCAGGGTCTTTATTCACCCCTCCACTTT.

The chain couples TRBV18 to TRBJ1-1, with D maybe TRBD1 (6 bases). The CDR3 extends over 15 amino acids. Trimming cost V 2 bases and J 3 bases, with 13 bases left between them. Looked up from germline, CDR1 is KGHSH and CDR2 is LQKENI. Here the CDR3 DNA reads TGTGCCAGCTCACCATCCGGGACACTATACACTGAAGCTTTCTTT. Translated, it gives CASSPSGTLYTEAFF.

The genes are TRBV10-3 and TRBJ1-1, with a possible D match to TRBD1 (5 bases). The CDR3 consists of 13 residues. Between the trimmed V and J ends, which lost 3 bases and 3 bases, there was a span of 8 bases. Germline CDR1 reads ENHRY; CDR2 reads SYGVKD. This CDR3 is CAISEPRDTEAFF. The CDR3 region has the DNA TGTGCCATCAGTGAACCCAGGGACACTGAAGCTTTCTTT.

The rearrangement uses TRBV7-8 and TRBJ2-1; TRBD1 matches at 11 bases. The CDR3 loop spans 15 amino acids. Germline V gives CDR1 SGHVS, CDR2 FQNEAQ. After removal of 5 bases from V and 5 bases from J, the junction contained 5 bases not matched to a gene. The CDR3: CASSPLGQGDNEQFF. As DNA, the CDR3 is TGTGCCAGCAGCCCCTTGGGACAGGGGGACAATGAGCAGTTCTTC.

The rearrangement joins TRBV9 to TRBJ1-2; 8 bases fit TRBD1. The CDR3 sequence is 14 residues long. V was clipped by 5 bases and J by 6 bases; unmatched bases: 9. Germline V gene data show CDR1 as SGDLS and CDR2 as YYNGEE. The CDR3 here is CASSERTGIDGYTF. CDR3 nucleotide sequence: TGTGCCAGCAGTGAACGGACAGGGATCGATGGCTACACCTTC.

The chain joins TRBV7-6 to TRBJ2-1; a weak D match, TRBD1 (7 bases). The CDR3 extends over 16 amino acids. The V end lost 5 bases, the J end lost 3 bases, and 17 bases lay between the germline ends. Germline CDR1 SGHVS, CDR2 FNYEAQ. DNA of the CDR3: TGTGCCAGCAGCCAATTGACAGGGACTTTCTACAATGAGCAGTTCTTC. It specifies CASSQLTGTFYNEQFF.

V gene TRBV5-4 combines with J gene TRBJ1-1; a weak D match, TRBD1 (6 bases). This CDR3 region has 15 residues. Germline-derived CDR1 and CDR2 are SGHNT and YYREEE (reference sequence). Trimming removed 5 bases from V and 0 bases from J, with 14 bases in between. CDR3 sequence: CASRDGQIMNTEAFF. The CDR3 nucleotides read TGTGCCAGCAGGGACGGACAGATTATGAACACTGAAGCTTTCTTT. Using reference TRBV5-4 and TRBJ1-1 for the parts outside the CDR3, the full variable domain is ETGVTQSPTHLIKTRGQQVTLRCSSQSGHNTVSWYQQALGQGPQFIFQYYREEENGRGNFPPRFSGLQFPNYSSELNVNALELDDSALYLCASRDGQIMNTEAFFGQGTRLTVV.

V gene TRBV9 combines with J gene TRBJ2-1; 10 bases line up with TRBD2. The germline CDR1 and CDR2 sequences are SGDLS and YYNGEE. Unmatched junction bases numbered 8, after V lost 4 bases and J lost 7 bases. The length of the CDR3 is 15 residues. The CDR3 nucleotides are TGTGCCAGCAGCTTCCAGCGGGGGGGCCGAAATGAGCAGTTCTTC. As protein: CASSFQRGGRNEQFF. Full variable domain (rest looked up from reference TRBV9 and TRBJ2-1): DSGVTQTPKHLITATGQRVTLRCSPRSGDLSVYWYQQSLDQGLQFLIQYYNGEERAKGNILERFSAQQFPDLHSELNLSSLELGDSALYFCASSFQRGGRNEQFFGPGTRLTVL.

The gene calls are TRBV7-3 and TRBJ1-2; 8 positions match TRBD1. The germline CDR1 and CDR2 sequences are SGHTA and FQGTGA. V lost 2 bases to trimming and J lost 8 bases; unmatched junction nucleotides: 4. The CDR3 runs 13 residues. This CDR3 is CASSLGQGDGYTF. Here the CDR3 DNA reads TGTGCCAGCAGCTTAGGACAGGGAGACGGCTACACCTTC.

The gene calls are TRBV7-8 and TRBJ2-7; D call uncertain. The V end was cut by 0 bases, the J end by 3 bases, with 6 bases between. The CDR3 spans 13 residues. The germline V gene has CDR1 SGHVS and CDR2 FQNEAQ. For the CDR3, the DNA is TGTGCCAGCAGCTTAGCACCAGACTACGAGCAGTACTTC. This codes for CASSLAPDYEQYF.

In this sample, this clone turned up once. This sequence joins TRBV5-8 and TRBJ1-5; D gene uncertain. With 0 bases removed from V and 2 bases from J, the gap between germline ends came to 12 bases. Germline CDR1 is SGHTS and CDR2 is YDEGEE. The CDR3 loop spans 16 amino acids. The CDR3, as DNA: TGTGCCAGCAGCTTGGTAGGGAGAAATGGCAATCAGCCCCAGCATTTT. This gives the protein CASSLVGRNGNQPQHF.

J is TRBJ1-6 and V is TRBV5-5; no clear D. Germline V CDR1 and CDR2: SGHKS, YYEKEE (reference sequence). Trimming pared 0 bases from V and 7 bases from J, leaving 5 bases between. This CDR3 has 13 residues. The DNA of the CDR3 is TGTGCCAGCAGCTTGGGAACAAATTCACCCCTCCACTTT. This encodes CASSLGTNSPLHF.

The genes are TRBV5-1 and TRBJ1-1, with TRBD1 identical over 9 bases. V lost 0 bases, J lost 2 bases, and 2 bases stayed unmatched. Per germline, CDR1 SGHRS and CDR2 YFSETQ. The CDR3 is 15 residues long. Here the CDR3 reads CASSLVGQGNTEAFF. The DNA of the CDR3 is TGCGCCAGCAGCTTGGTGGGACAGGGTAACACTGAAGCTTTCTTT.

The V call is TRBV5-4, the J call TRBJ2-2; D remains unclear. V was clipped by 2 bases and J by 0 bases, with 8 bases between them. This CDR3 has 15 residues. Germline V gene lookup returns CDR1 SGHNT and CDR2 YYREEE (reference sequence). The CDR3 coding sequence is TGTGCCAGCAGCTTCGAGTTAGCGAACACCGGGGAGCTGTTTTTT. This codes for CASSFELANTGELFF.

This clone was recorded only once. V is TRBV4-1 and J is TRBJ1-5, with D maybe TRBD1 (5 bases). V was pared by 0 bases and J by 6 bases, with 12 bases between. The length of the CDR3 is 15 residues. Germline V gene lookup returns CDR1 MGHRA and CDR2 YSYEKL. Written as DNA, the CDR3 is TGCGCCAGCAGCCAAGACGCCGGGGGTGGTCAGCCCCAGCATTTT. Encoded protein: CASSQDAGGGQPQHF.

The chain links TRBV7-2 to TRBJ1-1; D not resolved. Looked up from germline, CDR1 is SGHTA and CDR2 is FQGNSA. V was trimmed by 0 bases and J by 3 bases, leaving 8 bases between them. This CDR3 contains 14 residues. This CDR3 reads CASSLAGRYTEAFF. DNA for the CDR3: TGTGCCAGCAGCTTAGCAGGGAGATACACTGAAGCTTTCTTT.

The CDR3 loop reads CASSLGRAEAFF. In nucleotides, the CDR3 is TGTGCCAGCAGTTTAGGGAGGGCAGAAGCTTTCTTT. The chain links TRBV28 to TRBJ1-1; the D is unclear. Trimming took 2 bases from V and 8 from J, leaving 9 bases between them. There are 12 residues in the CDR3. Germline CDR1 MDHEN, CDR2 SYDVKM.

The chain carries TRBV3-1 (or the pseudogene TRBV3-2) and TRBJ2-4; 10 bases line up with TRBD2. Germline CDR1 LGHDT, CDR2 YNNKEL (reference sequence). The length of the CDR3 is 18 residues. The J segment lost 0 bases and the V segment lost 1 base, leaving 6 bases of the junction unmatched. The CDR3 here is CASSQAASGRIAKNIQYF. DNA of the CDR3: TGTGCCAGCAGCCAAGCGGCTAGCGGGAGAATAGCCAAAAACATTCAGTACTTC.